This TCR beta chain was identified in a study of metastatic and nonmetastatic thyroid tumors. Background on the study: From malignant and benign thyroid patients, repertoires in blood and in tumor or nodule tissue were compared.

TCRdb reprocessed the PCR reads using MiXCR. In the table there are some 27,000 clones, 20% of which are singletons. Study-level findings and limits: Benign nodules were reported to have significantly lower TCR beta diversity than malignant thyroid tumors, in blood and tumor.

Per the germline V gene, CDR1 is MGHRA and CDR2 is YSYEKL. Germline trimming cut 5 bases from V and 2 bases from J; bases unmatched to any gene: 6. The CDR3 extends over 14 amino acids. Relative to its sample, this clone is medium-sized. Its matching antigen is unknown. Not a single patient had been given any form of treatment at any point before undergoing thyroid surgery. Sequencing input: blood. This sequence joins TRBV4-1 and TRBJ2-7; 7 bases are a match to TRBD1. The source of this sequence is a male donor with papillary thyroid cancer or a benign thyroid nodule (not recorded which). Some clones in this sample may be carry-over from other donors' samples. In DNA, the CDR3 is TGCGCCAGCAGCACCCGGACAGGAACCTACGAGCAGTACTTC. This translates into CASSTRTGTYEQYF.